Following are 7 T cell receptor beta chains from one sample sequenced in a study of early T cells in non-severe SARS-CoV-2 infection. TCRdb re-called the 5' RACE reads through MiXCR, storing one row per CDR3 protein. The table shows tens of thousands of distinct CDR3 sequences, with roughly 10% occurring only once. The specimen sequenced was whole blood. The receptor set was obtained from an adult who was a healthcare worker with PCR-confirmed SARS-CoV-2 infection or an uninfected control (not recorded which).

This clonotype was seen a few times. The CDR3 DNA follows: TGTGCCAGCAGCCGTGGTCAATTGGATGGCTACACCTTC. Protein product: CASSRGQLDGYTF. The rearrangement joins TRBV7-6 to TRBJ1-2; D call uncertain. From germline, CDR1 is SGHVS and CDR2 FNYEAQ. V was pared by 5 bases and J by 6 bases, with 13 bases between. The CDR3 loop spans 13 amino acids.

This clonotype was observed many times. This chain uses TRBV12-3 or TRBV12-4 with TRBJ2-2; D is possibly TRBD1 (6 bases). The CDR3 totals 12 residues. Deletions cut 5 bases from V and 5 bases from J, with 6 bases between. CDR3 protein: CASSQGTGELFF. As DNA, the CDR3 is TGTGCCAGCAGTCAGGGGACCGGGGAGCTGTTTTTT.

This clonotype rates as medium-sized (0.01 to 0.1%). Here the CDR3 DNA reads TGTGCCAGCGGCCTTCACTCTGGGGCCAACGTCCTGACTTTC. Translation: CASGLHSGANVLTF. The chain joins TRBV12-3 or TRBV12-4 to TRBJ2-6; D gene ambiguous. This CDR3 region has 14 residues. Trimming removed 8 bases from V and 0 bases from J, with 8 bases in between.

The chain recombines TRBV20-1 with TRBJ1-1, with a possible D match to TRBD1 (5 bases). V lost 4 bases, J lost 1 base, and 10 bases lay in between. Germline-derived CDR1 and CDR2 are DFQATT and SNEGSKA (reference sequence). This CDR3 comprises 13 residues. CDR3 amino acids: CSAKRDPNTEAFF. The CDR3 DNA sequence: TGCAGTGCTAAGAGGGACCCGAACACTGAAGCTTTCTTT.

The J gene is TRBJ2-3, the V gene TRBV10-3; D possibly corresponds to TRBD2 (6 bases). Trimming took 4 bases from V and 2 from J, leaving 10 bases between them. Per the germline V gene, CDR1 is ENHRY and CDR2 is SYGVKD. The CDR3 runs to 14 residues. Here the CDR3 DNA reads TGTGCCATCAGTGTTCGGGAGATCACAGATACGCAGTATTTT. It encodes CAISVREITDTQYF.

This clonotype was recorded many times. The rearrangement joins TRBV7-9 to TRBJ2-7; D not certain. Trimming cost V 6 bases and J 3 bases, with 18 bases left between them. The CDR3 sequence is 15 residues long. Germline V CDR1 and CDR2: SEHNR, FQNEAQ (reference sequence). Written as DNA, the CDR3 is TGTGCCAGCAGTTTTACTTCCGGTACCATCTACGAGCAGTACTTC. It translates to CASSFTSGTIYEQYF.

The chain couples TRBV20-1 to TRBJ2-7, with D perhaps matching TRBD1 or TRBD2 (5 bases each). V lost 0 bases to trimming and J lost 5 bases, with 14 bases between them. Germline V lookup: CDR1 DFQATT, CDR2 SNEGSKA (reference sequence). The CDR3 consists of 14 residues. The CDR3 sequence: CSARDRRAGNEQYF. In DNA form, the CDR3 reads TGCAGTGCTAGAGATCGGCGGGCAGGGAACGAGCAGTACTTC.